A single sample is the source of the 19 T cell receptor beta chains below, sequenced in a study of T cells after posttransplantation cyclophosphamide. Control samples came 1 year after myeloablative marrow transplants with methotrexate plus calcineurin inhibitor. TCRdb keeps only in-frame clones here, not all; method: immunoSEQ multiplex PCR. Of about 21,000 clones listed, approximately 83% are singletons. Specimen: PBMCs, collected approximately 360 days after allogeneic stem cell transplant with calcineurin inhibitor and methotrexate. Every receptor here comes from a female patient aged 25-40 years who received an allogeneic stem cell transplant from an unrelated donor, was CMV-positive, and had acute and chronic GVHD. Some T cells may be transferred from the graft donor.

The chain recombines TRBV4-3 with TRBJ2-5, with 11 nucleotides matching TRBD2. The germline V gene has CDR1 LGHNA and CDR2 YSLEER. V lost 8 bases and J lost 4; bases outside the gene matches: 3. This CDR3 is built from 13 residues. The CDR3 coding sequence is TGCGCCAGCGGTAGCGGGAGGGCAGAGACCCAGTACTTC. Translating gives CASGSGRAETQYF.

The CDR3 DNA follows: TGCGCCAGCAGCTTGACGGGAAACACCGGGGAGCTGTTTTTT. Translating gives CASSLTGNTGELFF. The chain links TRBV5-1 to TRBJ2-2; tentative D call: TRBD2 (5 bases). Germline loops: CDR1 SGHRS, CDR2 YFSETQ. The CDR3 sequence is 14 residues long. The V end was cut by 1 base, the J end by 2 bases, with 6 bases between.

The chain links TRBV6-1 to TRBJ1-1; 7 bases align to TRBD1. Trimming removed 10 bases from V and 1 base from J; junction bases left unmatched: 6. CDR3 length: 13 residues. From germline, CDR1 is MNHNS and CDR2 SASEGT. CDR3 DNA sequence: TGTGCCACTACCCCAGGGGGGAACACTGAAGCTTTCTTT. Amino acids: CATTPGGNTEAFF.

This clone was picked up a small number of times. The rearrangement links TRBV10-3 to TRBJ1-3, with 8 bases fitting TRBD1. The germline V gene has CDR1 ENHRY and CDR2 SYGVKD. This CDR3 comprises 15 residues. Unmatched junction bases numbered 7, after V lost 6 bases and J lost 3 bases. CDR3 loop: CAIRVTGGDGNTIYF. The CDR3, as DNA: TGTGCCATCAGAGTAACAGGGGGAGATGGAAACACCATATATTTT.

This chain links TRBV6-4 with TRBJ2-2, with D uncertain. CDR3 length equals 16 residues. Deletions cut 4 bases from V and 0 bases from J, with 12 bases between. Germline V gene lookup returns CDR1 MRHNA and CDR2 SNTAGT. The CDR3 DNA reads TGTGCCAGCAGTGGCTCGGTGAGCGCGAACACCGGGGAGCTGTTTTTT. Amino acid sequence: CASSGSVSANTGELFF.

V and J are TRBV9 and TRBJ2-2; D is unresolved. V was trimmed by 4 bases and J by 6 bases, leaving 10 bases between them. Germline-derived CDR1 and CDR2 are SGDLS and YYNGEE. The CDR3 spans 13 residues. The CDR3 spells CASSPILAGELFF. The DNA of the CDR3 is TGTGCCAGCAGCCCTATCCTGGCCGGGGAGCTGTTTTTT. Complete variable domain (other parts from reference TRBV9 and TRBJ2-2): DSGVTQTPKHLITATGQRVTLRCSPRSGDLSVYWYQQSLDQGLQFLIQYYNGEERAKGNILERFSAQQFPDLHSELNLSSLELGDSALYFCASSPILAGELFFGEGSRLTVL.

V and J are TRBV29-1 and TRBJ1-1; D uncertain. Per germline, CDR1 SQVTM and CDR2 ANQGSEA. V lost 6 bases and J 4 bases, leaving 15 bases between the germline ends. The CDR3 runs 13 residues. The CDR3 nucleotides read TGCAGCGTGAACGTTGATCGGGGCACTGAAGCTTTCTTT. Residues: CSVNVDRGTEAFF.

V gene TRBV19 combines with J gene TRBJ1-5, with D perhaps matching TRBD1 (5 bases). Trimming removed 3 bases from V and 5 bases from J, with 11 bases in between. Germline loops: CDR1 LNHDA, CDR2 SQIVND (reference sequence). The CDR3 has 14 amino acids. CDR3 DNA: TGTGCCAGTAGTATCGGCAGGGCCGATCAGCCCCAGCATTTT. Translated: CASSIGRADQPQHF.

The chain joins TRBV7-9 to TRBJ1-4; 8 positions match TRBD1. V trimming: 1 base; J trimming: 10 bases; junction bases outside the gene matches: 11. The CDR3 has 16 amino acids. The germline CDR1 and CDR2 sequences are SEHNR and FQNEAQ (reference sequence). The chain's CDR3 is CASSLDGGQGQVKLFF. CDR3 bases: TGTGCCAGCAGCTTAGACGGCGGACAGGGACAGGTAAAACTGTTTTTT.

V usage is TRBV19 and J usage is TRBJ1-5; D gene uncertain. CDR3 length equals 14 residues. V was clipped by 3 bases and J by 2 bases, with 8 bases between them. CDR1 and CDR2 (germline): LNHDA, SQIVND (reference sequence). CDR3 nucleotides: TGTGCCAGTAGTATTTGGGAGGGCAATCAGCCCCAGCATTTT. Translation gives CASSIWEGNQPQHF.

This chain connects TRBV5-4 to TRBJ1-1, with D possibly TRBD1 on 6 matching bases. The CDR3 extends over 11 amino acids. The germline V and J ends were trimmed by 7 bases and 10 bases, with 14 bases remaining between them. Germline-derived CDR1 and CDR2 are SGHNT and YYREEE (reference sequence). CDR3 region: CASHEGGGAFF. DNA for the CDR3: TGTGCCAGCCACGAGGGGGGGGGAGCTTTCTTT.

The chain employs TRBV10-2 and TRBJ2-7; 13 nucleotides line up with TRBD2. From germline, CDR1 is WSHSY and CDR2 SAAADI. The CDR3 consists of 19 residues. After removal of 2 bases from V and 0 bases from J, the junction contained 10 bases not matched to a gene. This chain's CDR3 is CASSEQTSGGTLLSYEQYF. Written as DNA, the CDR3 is TGCGCCAGCAGTGAGCAGACTAGCGGGGGGACTCTCCTCTCCTACGAGCAGTACTTC.

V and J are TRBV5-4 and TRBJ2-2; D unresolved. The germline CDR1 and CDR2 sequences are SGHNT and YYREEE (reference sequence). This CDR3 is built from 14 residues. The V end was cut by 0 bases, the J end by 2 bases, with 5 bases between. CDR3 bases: TGTGCCAGCAGCTTGGACAGTAACACCGGGGAGCTGTTTTTT. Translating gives CASSLDSNTGELFF.

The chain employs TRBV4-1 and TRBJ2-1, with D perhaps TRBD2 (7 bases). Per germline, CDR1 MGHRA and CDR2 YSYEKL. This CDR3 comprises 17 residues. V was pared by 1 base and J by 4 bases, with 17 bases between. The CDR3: CASSQVGGKGGYNEQFF. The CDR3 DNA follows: TGCGCCAGCAGCCAAGTGGGGGGGAAGGGGGGATACAATGAGCAGTTCTTC.

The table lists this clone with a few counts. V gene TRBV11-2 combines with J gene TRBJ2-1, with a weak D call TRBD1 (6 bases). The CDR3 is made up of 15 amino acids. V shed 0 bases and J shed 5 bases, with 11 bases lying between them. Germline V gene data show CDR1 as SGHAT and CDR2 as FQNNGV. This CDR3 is CASSLELRDNNEQFF. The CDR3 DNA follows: TGTGCCAGCAGCTTAGAGCTCCGGGACAACAATGAGCAGTTCTTC.

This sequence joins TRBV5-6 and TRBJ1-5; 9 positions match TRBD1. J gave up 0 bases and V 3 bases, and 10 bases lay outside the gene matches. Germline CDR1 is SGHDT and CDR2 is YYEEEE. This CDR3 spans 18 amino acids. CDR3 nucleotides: TGTGCCAGCAGCTCCTTCGGGACAGGGCTTTATAGCAATCAGCCCCAGCATTTT. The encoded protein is CASSSFGTGLYSNQPQHF. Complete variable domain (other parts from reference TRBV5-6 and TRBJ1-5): DAGVTQSPTHLIKTRGQQVTLRCSPKSGHDTVSWYQQALGQGPQFIFQYYEEEERQRGNFPDRFSGHQFPNYSSELNVNALLLGDSALYLCASSSFGTGLYSNQPQHFGDGTRLSIL.

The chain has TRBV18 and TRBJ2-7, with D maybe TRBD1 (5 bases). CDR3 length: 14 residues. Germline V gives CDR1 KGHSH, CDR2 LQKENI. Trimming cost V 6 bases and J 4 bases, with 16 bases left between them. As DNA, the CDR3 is TGTGCCAGCTCCCTTACAGGAGAGTTTTACGAGCAGTACTTC. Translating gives CASSLTGEFYEQYF.

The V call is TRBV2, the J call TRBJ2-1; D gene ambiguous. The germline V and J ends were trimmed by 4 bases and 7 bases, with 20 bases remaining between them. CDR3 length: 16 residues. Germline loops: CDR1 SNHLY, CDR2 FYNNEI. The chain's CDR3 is CASSGAYSGWPNEQFF. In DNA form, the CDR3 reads TGTGCCAGCAGTGGGGCTTATTCAGGTTGGCCTAATGAGCAGTTCTTC. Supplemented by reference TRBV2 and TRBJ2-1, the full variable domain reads EPEVTQTPSHQVTQMGQEVILRCVPISNHLYFYWYRQILGQKVEFLVSFYNNEISEKSEIFDDQFSVERPDGSNFTLKIRSTKLEDSAMYFCASSGAYSGWPNEQFFGPGTRLTVL.

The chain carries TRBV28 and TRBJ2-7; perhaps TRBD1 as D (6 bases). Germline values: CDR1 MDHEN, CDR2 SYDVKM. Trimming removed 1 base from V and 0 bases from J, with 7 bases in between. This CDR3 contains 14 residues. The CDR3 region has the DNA TGTGCCAGCAGTTTATCAGGGGCCTCCTACGAGCAGTACTTC. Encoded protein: CASSLSGASYEQYF.